Shown below are 20 T cell receptor beta chains from a single sample sequenced in a study of cytomegalovirus exposure and HLA in healthy donors. PCR was performed using 60 Vbeta and 13 Jbeta primers. The method was immunoSEQ multiplex PCR; TCRdb's version includes in-frame clones alone and lacks a portion of them. This sample carries about 280,000 clones, about 87% of them seen once, and the ten largest clones take approximately 2.4%. The sequenced sample was PBMCs. The source of these receptors is a woman aged 18-29 years in good health and CMV-seronegative.

The chain is built from TRBV6-1 and TRBJ2-7; D remains unclear. The CDR3 loop spans 14 amino acids. Germline-derived CDR1 and CDR2 are MNHNS and SASEGT. V gave up 4 bases and J gave up 5 bases, with 15 bases separating them. Written as DNA, the CDR3 is TGTGCCAGCAGTGGGCCGACAAGATTAAACGAGCAGTACTTC. It encodes CASSGPTRLNEQYF.

The chain carries TRBV27 and TRBJ1-5, with unresolved D. CDR1 is MNHEY, CDR2 SMNVEV, per germline (reference sequence). This CDR3 has 16 residues. Trimming left V 4 bases short and J 4 bases short, with 17 bases between. The CDR3 nucleotides read TGTGCCAGCAGTTCTTACTCCGGACTGCAGAATCAGCCCCAGCATTTT. Amino acid sequence: CASSSYSGLQNQPQHF.

The gene calls are TRBV4-1 and TRBJ1-1; the match to TRBD1 covers 7 bases. Germline CDR1 is MGHRA and CDR2 is YSYEKL. The V and J ends lost 1 base and 0 bases, in that order; junction bases with no gene match: 2. The CDR3 covers 15 residues. The CDR3 DNA follows: TGCGCCAGCAGCCAAGCTGACAGGGTGAACACTGAAGCTTTCTTT. Amino acid sequence: CASSQADRVNTEAFF.

The rearrangement joins TRBV29-1 to TRBJ1-2, with D uncertain. The V end was cut by 0 bases, the J end by 4 bases, with 12 bases between. The CDR3 sequence is 14 residues long. Germline CDR1 is SQVTM and CDR2 is ANQGSEA. The CDR3 protein is CSVEDLGGFYGYTF. DNA of the CDR3: TGCAGCGTTGAAGATCTAGGCGGCTTCTATGGCTACACCTTC.

The chain has TRBV7-6 and TRBJ2-1; the match to TRBD2 covers 10 bases. The CDR3 runs to 18 residues. Germline V CDR1 and CDR2: SGHVS, FNYEAQ. Trimming cost V 7 bases and J 6 bases; bases outside gene matches: 18. The CDR3 protein is CASTLGAGGQGSLNEQFF. The DNA of the CDR3 is TGTGCCAGCACTTTGGGAGCGGGGGGGCAAGGGTCACTCAATGAGCAGTTCTTC.

Notes on this clone: Sequence at one end of the junction differs from germline and may be a read error. The identical CDR3 is also encoded by other nucleotide sequences in the sample. This chain links TRBV7-8 with TRBJ1-4; D remains ambiguous. There are 15 residues in the CDR3. Germline loops: CDR1 SGHVS, CDR2 FQNEAQ. CDR3 DNA: TGTGCCAGCAGCTACAACTATGCAACCAATGAAAAACTGTTTTTT. It is translated as CASSYNYATNEKLFF.

A word on this clone: The junction and the germline gene differ at one end; a read error may be behind it. The rearrangement links TRBV7-9 to TRBJ1-4; D is unresolved. Germline lookup yields CDR1 SEHNR and CDR2 FQNEAQ (reference sequence). There are 15 residues in the CDR3. The CDR3: CSSSLAAGPHEKLFF. CDR3 bases: TGTTCCAGCAGCTTAGCAGCAGGTCCCCATGAAAAACTGTTTTTT.

The CDR3 region is CASSLAPTGSFQETQYF. In DNA form, the CDR3 reads TGCGCCAGCAGCTTGGCTCCCACAGGGAGCTTTCAAGAGACCCAGTACTTC. The J gene is TRBJ2-5, the V gene TRBV5-1; D perhaps matches TRBD1 (6 bases). The CDR3 spans 17 residues. Germline V gene data show CDR1 as SGHRS and CDR2 as YFSETQ. V lost 0 bases and J lost 2, with 17 bases in between.

The chain is built from TRBV5-4 and TRBJ2-1; D is possibly TRBD1 (6 bases). The germline V gene encodes CDR1 SGHNT and CDR2 YYREEE (reference sequence). V was trimmed by 2 bases and J by 0 bases, leaving 9 bases between them. The CDR3 extends over 15 amino acids. CDR3 nucleotide sequence: TGTGCCAGCAGCTTTGGGGGCAGCTCCTACAATGAGCAGTTCTTC. The encoded protein is CASSFGGSSYNEQFF.

The gene calls are TRBV5-4 and TRBJ1-6; D remains ambiguous. In germline, CDR1 is SGHNT, CDR2 YYREEE (reference sequence). V was cut by 4 bases and J by 15 bases, with 11 bases left in between. The CDR3 covers 11 residues. The CDR3 nucleotides read TGTGCCAGCAGCCCCGGAGATCGCCTCCACTTT. Translating it yields CASSPGDRLHF.

This clone was observed a single time. This sequence joins TRBV6-6 and TRBJ2-7; D call uncertain. The V end lost 11 bases, the J end lost 7 bases, and 18 bases lay between the germline ends. The CDR3 is 12 amino acids. CDR1 is MNHNY, CDR2 SVGAGI, per germline (reference sequence). CDR3 bases: TGTGCCGCCAGCGACCTTCGTGGAGAGCAGTACTTC. Protein sequence: CAASDLRGEQYF.

J is TRBJ2-5 and V is TRBV5-1; 8 bases map to TRBD2. Trimming removed 2 bases from V and 4 bases from J; junction bases left unmatched: 10. The CDR3 is 16 amino acids. The V gene's germline CDR1 is SGHRS and CDR2 YFSETQ. CDR3 nucleotide sequence: TGCGCCAGCAGCTTAGGTACTCGGGGGGGCAGAGAGACCCAGTACTTC. Its protein is CASSLGTRGGRETQYF.

The chain recombines TRBV7-3 with TRBJ2-1, with TRBD2 matching 8 bases. The germline V gene has CDR1 SGHTA and CDR2 FQGTGA. The CDR3 sequence is 15 residues long. V lost 5 bases and J lost 8; bases outside the gene matches: 11. CDR3 DNA: TGTGCCAGCAGCCTCGGGGGGGCTGTTTGGGATGAGCAGTTCTTC. Amino acid sequence: CASSLGGAVWDEQFF. Based on the CDR3 plus reference TRBV7-3 and TRBJ2-1, the full variable domain is GAGVSQTPSNKVTEKGKYVELRCDPISGHTALYWYRQSLGQGPEFLIYFQGTGAADDSGLPNDRFFAVRPEGSVSTLKIQRTERGDSAVYLCASSLGGAVWDEQFFGPGTRLTVL.

The J gene is TRBJ2-3, the V gene TRBV18; no reliable D call. The CDR3 covers 14 residues. V lost 2 bases to trimming and J lost 5 bases, with 11 bases between them. Germline CDR1 is KGHSH and CDR2 is LQKENI. Here the CDR3 reads CASSPGVVRDTQYF. For the CDR3, the DNA is TGTGCCAGCTCACCAGGAGTAGTAAGAGATACGCAGTATTTT.

CDR3 sequence reads: CASSIFGTAFNQPQHF. The CDR3 nucleotides are TGTGCCAGTAGTATTTTCGGGACAGCCTTCAATCAGCCCCAGCATTTT. The chain employs TRBV19 and TRBJ1-5, with 7 bases identical to TRBD1. Per germline, CDR1 LNHDA and CDR2 SQIVND (reference sequence). V lost 3 bases and J lost 3; bases outside the gene matches: 8. The CDR3 consists of 16 residues.

V gene TRBV6-5 combines with J gene TRBJ1-2; possible D gene TRBD1, 5 bases. The CDR3 runs 13 residues. Trimming left V 5 bases short and J 6 bases short, with 13 bases between. Germline V gene data show CDR1 as MNHEY and CDR2 as SVGAGI. This chain's CDR3 is CASSESGRNGYTF. CDR3 nucleotide sequence: TGTGCCAGCAGTGAGTCAGGGAGGAATGGCTACACCTTC.

The chain combines TRBV13 with TRBJ1-1; D is unclear. Germline CDR1 is PRHDT and CDR2 is FYEKMQ (reference sequence). Trimming removed 1 base from V and 1 base from J, with 10 bases in between. The CDR3 covers 15 residues. In DNA, the CDR3 is TGTGCCAGCAGCTTAGAATCGCGGGGGAACACTGAAGCTTTCTTT. It encodes CASSLESRGNTEAFF.

This chain connects TRBV19 to TRBJ2-5; D is undetermined. The CDR3 has 11 amino acids. CDR1 and CDR2 (germline): LNHDA, SQIVND (reference sequence). Trimming took off 5 bases at V and 5 bases at J, with 6 bases between the two ends. CDR3 sequence (DNA): TGTGCCAGTAGTTTCCGGGAGACCCAGTACTTC. Its protein product is CASSFRETQYF.

This clone was observed a handful of times. This chain connects TRBV5-4 to TRBJ2-1; TRBD2 agrees at 8 bases. The V and J ends lost 0 bases and 7 bases, in that order; junction bases with no gene match: 6. The CDR3 is made up of 15 amino acids. In germline, CDR1 is SGHNT, CDR2 YYREEE (reference sequence). In DNA form, the CDR3 reads TGTGCCAGCAGCTTGGGACCGGGGGGGGGTAATGAGCAGTTCTTC. Translated: CASSLGPGGGNEQFF. The full variable domain, in which reference TRBV5-4 and TRBJ2-1 provide the parts outside the CDR3, is ETGVTQSPTHLIKTRGQQVTLRCSSQSGHNTVSWYQQALGQGPQFIFQYYREEENGRGNFPPRFSGLQFPNYSSELNVNALELDDSALYLCASSLGPGGGNEQFFGPGTRLTVL.

The chain combines TRBV7-2 with TRBJ2-7, with 8 bases aligning to TRBD1. V was pared by 2 bases and J by 2 bases, with 2 bases of the junction left unmatched. The CDR3 extends over 14 amino acids. CDR1 is SGHTA and CDR2 is FQGNSA in the germline V gene. The CDR3 is CASSLLRGPYEQYF. The CDR3, as DNA: TGTGCCAGCAGCTTACTCAGGGGGCCCTACGAGCAGTACTTC.